This TCR beta chain was observed in a study of cytomegalovirus exposure and HLA in healthy donors. Study-wide results and limits: Generally TCR sequences proved uncommon, though certain public TCRs appeared in numerous donors. Cytomegalovirus association was assigned to about 150 TCR beta chains.

Some clones are missing from TCRdb's copy, which holds only in-frame ones; the method was immunoSEQ multiplex PCR. There are approximately 160,000 clones in the sample; about 90% occur only once, and under 13% lies in the top ten. As for this clone: Its antigen is unidentified.

The donors were part of the validation cohort of roughly 130 subjects. That cohort was separate from the first cohort, which comprised 700 or so subjects. This sequence originates from a woman aged 18-29 years in good health and CMV-seropositive. Sequencing used PBMCs.

The CDR3 spells CASSRQLLGTSGRTDTQYF. CDR3 bases: TGTGCCAGTAGCAGACAGCTCCTAGGGACTAGCGGGAGAACAGATACGCAGTATTTT. V gene TRBV19 combines with J gene TRBJ2-3, with 14 bases matching TRBD2. Trimming cost V 6 bases and J 3 bases; bases outside gene matches: 14. Germline lookup yields CDR1 LNHDA and CDR2 SQIVND (reference sequence). The CDR3 is 19 amino acids.